This entry concerns a single T cell receptor (beta chain). The entry originates in a study of CD8 T cells in Susac syndrome. The patients with Susac syndrome were individuals who fulfilled the recently defined diagnostic criteria for disease that was either definite or probable. The authors negatively isolated CD8+ and CD4+ T cells and FACS-enriched TEMRA cells. The RNA input was 0.5 to 1 ug, and it was reverse transcribed with random hexamers. Multiplex PCR with immunoSEQ amplified the TCR beta CDR3 across 54 Vbeta and 13 Jbeta. MiXCR, run by TCRdb on the immunoSEQ multiplex PCR reads, gives a single entry per CDR3 protein. The sample shows under 200,000 distinct CDR3 sequences, 85% to 95% of them seen only once. The V gene's germline CDR1 is SEHNR and CDR2 FQNEAQ (reference sequence). Trimming pared 5 bases from V and 4 bases from J, leaving 11 bases between. The CDR3 extends over 13 amino acids.

This chain connects TRBV7-9 to TRBJ1-2, with D possibly matching TRBD1 (5 bases). The specimen sequenced was CD4+ T cells from PBMCs. The clonotype was recovered from a human donor with Susac syndrome. The CDR3 region has the DNA TGTGCCAGCAGCCCACCGGGACCCTATGGCTACACCTTC. Protein product: CASSPPGPYGYTF.